These T cell receptor beta chains were read from a single sample in a study of cytomegalovirus exposure and HLA in healthy donors. Sequencing used immunoSEQ multiplex PCR; TCRdb keeps in-frame clones, though not all of them. The table lists approximately 100,000 clones, around a tenth of them singletons. Sequencing input: PBMCs. These TCRs come from a man between 50 and 59 years old in good health and CMV-seropositive. The conserved cysteine and the conserved F or W are not part of the CDR3 here.

cdr3_aa: ASSYSGLEAF
v_call: TRBV6-5

cdr3_aa: ASSLRGNTEAF
v_call: TRBV7-6

cdr3_aa: AISESGTGPNNIQY
v_call: TRBV10-3

cdr3_aa: ASSWTAFGSTDTQY
v_call: TRBV18

cdr3_aa: ASSSLAGAPDTQY
v_call: TRBV7-2

cdr3_aa: ASSTGLAGYEQY
v_call: TRBV5-4

cdr3_aa: ASSEAGGFGNEKLF
v_call: TRBV28

cdr3_aa: SAQGWNTEAF
v_call: TRBV29-1

cdr3_aa: ASSLGTGGGEQF
v_call: TRBV11-3

cdr3_aa: ASSEYNGETQY
v_call: TRBV25-1

cdr3_aa: AWSENLSQAGYT
v_call: TRBV30

cdr3_aa: ASTFSGGNSPLH
v_call: TRBV5-1

cdr3_aa: SLRTSGRPFPPYNEQF
v_call: TRBV29-1

cdr3_aa: ASSPSSGRSDTQY
v_call: TRBV11-2

cdr3_aa: AWSVLRTYNSPLH
v_call: TRBV30

cdr3_aa: ASSWTPNTEAF
v_call: TRBV6-1

cdr3_aa: ASSLFGKSGANVLT
v_call: TRBV7-9